This TCR beta chain was captured in a study of chronic HIV infection and antiretroviral therapy. From the 5' RACE reads, TCRdb called clonotypes with MiXCR, one entry per CDR3 protein. The table records 45,000 to 55,000 distinct CDR3 sequences, about 19% of them present only once. V was clipped by 6 bases and J by 0 bases, with 18 bases between them. The CDR3 spans 17 residues. This rearrangement joins TRBV12-3 or TRBV12-4 to TRBJ2-1; a weak D match, TRBD1 (6 bases). The material sequenced was peripheral blood. This clonotype was obtained from an adult who had HIV and had not received antiretroviral therapy, or was an uninfected healthy control (not recorded which). The CDR3 nucleotides read TGTGCCAGCAGCCTACGACCCGGGACACTCTCCTACAATGAGCAGTTCTTC. It codes for CASSLRPGTLSYNEQFF.